These 5 T cell receptor beta chains came from one sample sequenced in a study of blood T cell repertoires in COVID-19. Clones were read by immunoSEQ multiplex PCR, and TCRdb kept only the in-frame ones, dropping some. Among tens of thousands of clones listed, approximately 84% were seen once. The sample was peripheral blood. These receptors originate from a human donor in a cohort sampled during active COVID-19.

The chain's CDR3 is CASGLGRVWSRNSPLHF. The CDR3 DNA reads TGTGCTAGTGGTTTGGGGAGGGTCTGGAGTAGGAATTCACCCCTCCACTTT. V and J are TRBV12-5 and TRBJ1-6; D gene ambiguous. V lost 1 base to trimming and J lost 7 bases, with 17 bases between them. This CDR3 is 17 amino acids long. CDR1 and CDR2 from the germline V gene are LGHNT and FRNRAP.

This clone has only one observation. This chain joins TRBV5-1 and TRBJ2-7; TRBD1 aligns across 10 bases. The CDR3 is 14 residues long. Germline lookup yields CDR1 SGHRS and CDR2 YFSETQ. V gave up 4 bases and J gave up 9 bases; unmatched junction bases: 10. The CDR3 is CASSPAGQGFGQYF. CDR3 sequence (DNA): TGCGCCAGCAGCCCCGCGGGACAGGGGTTCGGGCAGTACTTC. Full variable domain (missing parts from reference TRBV5-1 and TRBJ2-7): KAGVTQTPRYLIKTRGQQVTLSCSPISGHRSVSWYQQTPGQGLQFLFEYFSETQRNKGNFPGRFSGRQFSNSRSEMNVSTLELGDSALYLCASSPAGQGFGQYFGPGTRLTVT.

CDR3 DNA sequence: TGTGCCAGCAGCCCCCGGGTTAGCGGGGGGGTGGGGGAGCTGTTTTTT. Translated, it gives CASSPRVSGGVGELFF. This chain uses TRBV11-2 with TRBJ2-2, with TRBD2 matching over 11 bases. Germline CDR1 reads SGHAT; CDR2 reads FQNNGV. Losses at the gene ends were 5 bases for V and 8 bases for J; bases not matched to a gene: 10. The CDR3 sequence is 16 residues long.

The chain employs TRBV24-1 and TRBJ2-2; 8 bases align to TRBD1. The germline V gene encodes CDR1 KGHDR and CDR2 SFDVKD. V lost 7 bases to trimming and J lost 1 base; unmatched junction nucleotides: 4. The CDR3 consists of 15 residues. The CDR3 reads CATRAGTGNTGELFF. The DNA for the CDR3 is TGTGCCACCAGGGCCGGGACAGGGAACACCGGGGAGCTGTTTTTT.

This clone was counted a few times. The V gene is TRBV5-1, the J gene TRBJ2-7; tentatively, D is TRBD2 (6 bases). Trimming shortened V by 3 bases and J by 7 bases, and 11 bases separated the two germline ends. Germline CDR1 and CDR2: SGHRS and YFSETQ. The CDR3 contains 12 residues. CDR3 nucleotide sequence: TGCGCCAGCAGCTCCACAGGAGGGGAGCAGTACTTC. It is translated as CASSSTGGEQYF.